The source of this T cell receptor (beta chain) is a study of CXCR3-negative and CXCR3-positive naive CD8 T cells. Preparation of TRB cDNA libraries relied on 5' RACE carrying UMI labels. TCRdb re-called the 5' RACE reads; every CDR3 protein appears as one record, without DNA. Recorded for this sample: about 6,800 distinct CDR3 sequences. Germline V gene sequence: CDR1 SGHTS, CDR2 YDEGEE. The CDR3 covers 14 residues. Considering frequency, this clonotype is medium-sized. The chain is built from TRBV5-8 and TRBJ1-1. The TCR was taken from a human donor in good health. Some clones in this sample may be carry-over from other donors' samples. The sample comprised naive CXCR3- CD8+ T cells from blood. The sample's subset: CD45RO-CCR7+CD27+CD95- naive CD8+ T cells lacking CXCR3 (TNR3-). CDR3 amino acids: CASSLGQPNTEAFF.